This T cell receptor (beta chain) was captured in a study of identical twins. This CDR3 contains 15 residues. V dropped 6 bases and J dropped 4 bases, with 16 bases sitting between them. TCRdb re-analysed the 5' RACE reads in MiXCR, keeping a single row per CDR3 protein. This sample yields around 530,000 distinct CDR3 sequences, of which around 15% are seen a single time; roughly 0.4% belongs to the top ten. This clonotype was detected a few times. The data were also submitted as part of a second study, on yellow fever vaccine responses in identical twins.

The receptor was derived from a woman aged 18 to 35 in good health. What was sequenced was CD4+ T cells sorted from blood. The V call is TRBV12-3 or TRBV12-4, the J call TRBJ2-1; D is perhaps TRBD1 (5 bases). The DNA of the CDR3 is TGTGCCAGCAGCCGGGTCCAGTCAGGGTACAATGAGCAGTTCTTC. Translated: CASSRVQSGYNEQFF.